This T cell receptor beta chain was observed in a study of vaccination effects on CD4 cells after COVID-19. Study-wide context: Samples gathered post-vaccine arrived a median of 72 days past the second dose. Notes on the study in general: Convalescent patients in the study were few, and early post-infection timepoints were absent. Marked clonal contraction of infection- and vaccine-induced clones was seen late after vaccination.

Concerning this clone itself: Its target is unknown.

Some clones are missing from TCRdb's copy, which holds only in-frame ones; the method was immunoSEQ multiplex PCR. This table has more than 50,000 clones, about 80% appearing once. CDR1 and CDR2 (germline): SGHTA, FQGTGA. CDR3 length equals 16 residues. The J segment lost 1 base and the V segment lost 7 bases, leaving 11 bases of the junction unmatched. Viral peptide pools were used in the ViraFEST assay to expand antigen-specific CD4+ T cells, and sequencing came afterward. Cells that had been cultured for about 10 days were the source of isolated CD4+ T cells. Participants were vaccinated with two doses of either the BNT162b2 or mRNA-1273 vaccine. Cultures got half-medium changes with IL-2 on days 3 and 7.

Sample: CD4+ T cells from PBMCs cultured with HCoV-OC43 spike peptides, taken after COVID-19 vaccination. Subset here: HCoV-OC43 spike overlapping peptide pool stimulation. The sequence was obtained from a human donor who received a COVID-19 vaccine. The rearrangement uses TRBV7-3 and TRBJ2-3, with 7 bases matching TRBD2. CDR3 sequence reads: CASTSSGTEGTDTQYF. The DNA for the CDR3 is TGTGCCAGCACCTCAAGCGGGACGGAGGGCACAGATACGCAGTATTTT.